This is a list of T cell receptor beta chains from one sample in a study of CD8 T cells in Susac syndrome. TCRdb analysed the immunoSEQ multiplex PCR reads with MiXCR anew, one entry per CDR3 protein. The table has approximately 200,000 distinct CDR3 sequences, 92% seen once. The sequencing sample was made of CD8+ T cells from PBMCs. All receptors come from a human donor with multiple sclerosis. Both conserved end residues are part of each CDR3. The D gene is left open where the match is weak. For some rows the clone size is stated as once, few or many, or as a class when expanded; others skip it.

>TRBD1|-|TRBV6-8|TRBJ1-1
CASRPPPRGPDPNTEAFF
TGTGCCAGCAGGCCCCCACCGAGGGGGCCCGATCCGAACACTGAAGCTTTCTTT
>-|-|TRBV5-6|TRBJ2-7
CASSLEGSYEQYF
TGTGCCAGCAGCTTGGAGGGGTCCTACGAGCAGTACTTC
>-|-|TRBV6-5|TRBJ1-6
CASSYSSTTGRDSPLHF
TGTGCCAGCAGTTACTCGAGTACCACAGGGCGGGATTCACCCCTCCACTTT
>-|-|TRBV7-6|TRBJ2-7
CASSPTRGPSEQYF
TGTGCCAGCAGCCCGACACGGGGCCCTTCCGAGCAGTACTTC
>-|-|TRBV6-5|TRBJ2-2
CASSSYTGELFF
TGTGCCAGCAGTTCCTACACCGGGGAGCTGTTTTTT
>-|-|TRBV12-3/TRBV12-4|TRBJ2-5
CASSLKPLGLRGETQYF
TGTGCCAGCAGCCTTAAGCCCCTAGGACTCAGGGGCGAGACCCAGTACTTC
>-|-|TRBV5-1|TRBJ2-7
CASSLVGEDEQYF
TGCGCCAGCAGCTTGGTGGGGGAGGACGAGCAGTACTTC
>TRBD1|-|TRBV27|TRBJ1-2
CASRSGQGLYGYTF
TGTGCCAGCAGGTCGGGACAGGGCCTCTATGGCTACACCTTC
>-|-|TRBV29-1|TRBJ2-5
CSVGKEETQYF
TGCAGCGTTGGCAAGGAGGAGACCCAGTACTTC
>-|-|TRBV18|TRBJ2-7
CASSGAVSPLYEQYF
TGTGCCAGCTCCGGGGCCGTGTCACCCCTCTACGAGCAGTACTTC
>-|-|TRBV13|TRBJ2-7
CASSFSDYGEQYF
TGTGCCAGCAGCTTTTCTGATTACGGGGAGCAGTACTTC
>-|-|TRBV11-1|TRBJ2-1
CASSDPSGTHSYNEQFF
TGTGCCAGCAGCGACCCCTCCGGGACCCACTCCTACAATGAGCAGTTCTTC
>TRBD2|once|TRBV11-2|TRBJ2-3
CASSLDGAGGPEDTQYF
TGTGCCAGCAGCTTAGATGGGGCGGGGGGGCCAGAAGATACGCAGTATTTT
>TRBD1|-|TRBV5-6|TRBJ2-2
CASSLRRQGANTGELFF
TGTGCCAGCAGCTTGAGGCGACAGGGGGCCAACACCGGGGAGCTGTTTTTT
>-|-|TRBV7-9|TRBJ2-2
CASRLDYRAGELFF
TGTGCCAGCAGACTCGACTACAGGGCCGGGGAGCTGTTTTTT